One sample yielded the 26 T cell receptor beta chains listed below, sequenced in a study of a mutant IDH1 vaccine in newly diagnosed glioma. Time point indicated: baseline, week 1 (first vaccination visit). Specified treatment: pre-vaccination baseline after standard-of-care therapy. Clones were read by immunoSEQ multiplex PCR, and TCRdb kept only the in-frame ones, dropping some. The table shows about 92,000 clones, with about four fifths occurring only once. Material: PBMCs, obtained from a glioma patient treated with radiotherapy, temozolomide or both. The receptors stem from a middle-aged man with glioma.

This chain links TRBV7-2 with TRBJ1-3, with no clear D. Germline V gene lookup returns CDR1 SGHTA and CDR2 FQGNSA. This CDR3 region has 14 residues. Trimming took 1 base from V and 1 from J, leaving 5 bases between them. The CDR3 DNA reads as TGTGCCAGCAGCTTAGAGAGTTCTGGAAACACCATATATTTT. This translates into CASSLESSGNTIYF.

A single count supports this clone. The chain links TRBV27 to TRBJ2-7; perhaps TRBD2 as D (7 bases). The germline V and J ends were trimmed by 2 bases and 2 bases, with 16 bases remaining between them. This CDR3 has 16 amino acids. Germline values: CDR1 MNHEY, CDR2 SMNVEV (reference sequence). CDR3 in amino acids: CASSLRGGGITYEQYF. The CDR3 DNA sequence: TGTGCCAGCAGTTTAAGAGGGGGAGGGATTACCTACGAGCAGTACTTC.

The CDR3 DNA sequence: TGTGCCAGCAAAAGGGCCCCTAATGAAAAACTGTTTTTT. Translation gives CASKRAPNEKLFF. The rearrangement links TRBV18 to TRBJ1-4; D not certain. V lost 8 bases to trimming and J lost 3 bases, with 10 bases between them. The CDR3 is made up of 13 amino acids. In germline, CDR1 is KGHSH, CDR2 LQKENI.

The rearrangement joins TRBV2 to TRBJ2-1; weak D call: TRBD2 (6 bases). V dropped 7 bases and J dropped 8 bases, with 18 bases sitting between them. The CDR3 is made up of 14 amino acids. From germline, CDR1 is SNHLY and CDR2 FYNNEI. CDR3 nucleotides: TGTGCCAGCAAAATACTATCTTGGGGGGATGAGCAGTTCTTC. Translated, it gives CASKILSWGDEQFF. Drawing the rest from reference TRBV2 and TRBJ2-1, the complete variable domain is EPEVTQTPSHQVTQMGQEVILRCVPISNHLYFYWYRQILGQKVEFLVSFYNNEISEKSEIFDDQFSVERPDGSNFTLKIRSTKLEDSAMYFCASKILSWGDEQFFGPGTRLTVL.

The chain links TRBV5-8 to TRBJ2-7; D possibly uses TRBD1 or TRBD2 (5 bases each). CDR3 length: 11 residues. CDR1 and CDR2 (germline): SGHTS, YDEGEE. The CDR3 DNA follows: TGTGCGGGGGAGCCGGGCTACGAGCAGTACTTC. Translated: CAGEPGYEQYF. The full variable domain, completed using reference TRBV5-8 and TRBJ2-7, is EAGVTQSPTHLIKTRGQQATLRCSPISGHTSVYWYQQALGLGLQFLLWYDEGEERNRGNFPPRFSGRQFPNYSSELNVNALELEDSALYLCAGEPGYEQYFGPGTRLTVT.

The chain is built from TRBV19 and TRBJ2-1; no reliable D call. V was trimmed by 5 bases and J by 8 bases, leaving 10 bases between them. The CDR3 is made up of 12 amino acids. CDR1 LNHDA and CDR2 SQIVND come from the germline V gene (reference sequence). CDR3 in DNA: TGTGCCAGTAGTCTGGGTAGGGATGAGCAGTTCTTC. It codes for CASSLGRDEQFF. Looking up the rest from reference TRBV19 and TRBJ2-1 gives the full variable domain: DGGITQSPKYLFRKEGQNVTLSCEQNLNHDAMYWYRQDPGQGLRLIYYSQIVNDFQKGDIAEGYSVSREKKESFPLTVTSAQKNPTAFYLCASSLGRDEQFFGPGTRLTVL.

The rearrangement links TRBV18 to TRBJ2-7; no clear D. The CDR3 totals 13 residues. Trimming removed 6 bases at V and 6 bases at J, with 15 bases between. CDR1 is KGHSH, CDR2 LQKENI, per germline. The CDR3 DNA reads as TGTGCCAGCTCCCCGATAAGAGTCGCCGAGCAGTACTTC. It encodes CASSPIRVAEQYF.

The chain recombines TRBV11-2 with TRBJ1-2; D ambiguous. The CDR3 has 13 residues. The ends were cut back, 0 bases at V and 13 bases at J, with 15 bases in the middle. Germline V gene sequence: CDR1 SGHAT, CDR2 FQNNGV. The CDR3 DNA is TGTGCCAGCAGCTTAGATCTCAGTACGGTGAGCACCTTC. As protein: CASSLDLSTVSTF. The variable domain in full, completed from reference TRBV11-2 and TRBJ1-2, reads EAGVAQSPRYKIIEKRQSVAFWCNPISGHATLYWYQQILGQGPKLLIQFQNNGVVDDSQLPKDRFSAERLKGVDSTLKIQPAKLEDSAVYLCASSLDLSTVSTFGSGTRLTVV.

This chain uses TRBV19 with TRBJ1-5; the D gene is possibly TRBD1 (6 bases). The CDR3 spans 17 residues. V lost 1 base to trimming and J lost 3 bases, with 16 bases between them. CDR1 LNHDA and CDR2 SQIVND come from the germline V gene (reference sequence). Here the CDR3 DNA reads TGTGCCAGTAGTATAGTTCAGGGGAAGTGGGTCAATCAGCCCCAGCATTTT. This sequence encodes CASSIVQGKWVNQPQHF. The full variable domain, rest sourced from reference TRBV19 and TRBJ1-5, is DGGITQSPKYLFRKEGQNVTLSCEQNLNHDAMYWYRQDPGQGLRLIYYSQIVNDFQKGDIAEGYSVSREKKESFPLTVTSAQKNPTAFYLCASSIVQGKWVNQPQHFGDGTRLSIL.

The chain employs TRBV4-3 and TRBJ1-3; D is ambiguous. The V gene lost 0 bases and the J gene lost 3 bases, with 6 bases spanning the gap. This CDR3 comprises 14 residues. The germline V gene encodes CDR1 LGHNA and CDR2 YSLEER. CDR3 DNA: TGCGCCAGCAGCCAAGATACGGGTGGAAACACCATATATTTT. Residues: CASSQDTGGNTIYF.

The chain carries TRBV5-1 and TRBJ2-2; a possible D gene is TRBD2 (6 bases). CDR1 is SGHRS, CDR2 YFSETQ, per germline. The V and J ends lost 5 bases and 6 bases respectively, with 17 bases between them. CDR3 length: 15 amino acids. The CDR3 DNA is TGCGCCAGCAGTTCTGCTGGCGGGAAGGCCGGGGAGCTGTTTTTT. Residues: CASSSAGGKAGELFF.

The chain combines TRBV6-5 with TRBJ1-5; maybe TRBD1 (5 bases). Trimming shortened V by 5 bases and J by 6 bases, and 11 bases separated the two germline ends. The CDR3 totals 13 residues. Looked up from germline, CDR1 is MNHEY and CDR2 is SVGAGI. CDR3 protein: CASSRLGAQPQHF. CDR3 nucleotide sequence: TGTGCCAGCAGTAGACTAGGGGCTCAGCCCCAGCATTTT.

The chain joins TRBV14 to TRBJ2-5; 8 bases align to TRBD1. The CDR3 extends over 17 amino acids. V trimming: 0 bases; J trimming: 7 bases; junction bases outside the gene matches: 13. Germline CDR1 and CDR2: SGHDN and FVKESK. CDR3 region: CASSQDLRTGLMGTQYF. CDR3 sequence (DNA): TGTGCCAGCAGCCAAGACCTCCGGACAGGGCTGATGGGGACCCAGTACTTC.

This clone was recorded a few times. V gene TRBV27 combines with J gene TRBJ2-3; D not certain. Germline lookup yields CDR1 MNHEY and CDR2 SMNVEV (reference sequence). This CDR3 region has 12 residues. Trimming removed 7 bases from V and 2 bases from J, with 7 bases in between. The chain's CDR3 is CASISSTDTQYF. The CDR3 DNA reads as TGTGCCAGCATTTCCTCCACAGATACGCAGTATTTT.

V and J are TRBV6-5 and TRBJ2-3; the D is unclear. V lost 2 bases, J lost 1 base, and 10 bases lay in between. The CDR3 is 15 amino acids. CDR1 and CDR2 from the germline V gene are MNHEY and SVGAGI. For the CDR3, the DNA is TGTGCCAGCAGTTACAGTAAGGTTGGCACAGATACGCAGTATTTT. Translating gives CASSYSKVGTDTQYF.

The chain couples TRBV7-2 to TRBJ2-5; 13 nucleotides agree with TRBD2. Germline-derived CDR1 and CDR2 are SGHTA and FQGNSA. J gave up 2 bases and V 1 base, and 1 base lay outside the gene matches. The CDR3 covers 16 residues. In DNA, the CDR3 is TGTGCCAGCAGCTTAGGACTAGCGGGGGGACAAGAGACCCAGTACTTC. Translated, it gives CASSLGLAGGQETQYF.

This clone was counted a few times. The same CDR3 is also encoded by other DNA sequences in this sample. V gene TRBV6-4 combines with J gene TRBJ2-2; D ambiguous. Germline CDR1 MRHNA, CDR2 SNTAGT. CDR3 length equals 13 residues. Trimming shortened V by 2 bases and J by 3 bases, and 4 bases separated the two germline ends. CDR3: CASSDRDTGELFF. In DNA form, the CDR3 reads TGTGCCAGCAGTGACAGGGACACCGGGGAGCTGTTTTTT.

The J gene is TRBJ2-7, the V gene TRBV28; 9 bases map to TRBD2. This CDR3 spans 16 amino acids. V trimming: 5 bases; J trimming: 4 bases; junction bases outside the gene matches: 12. CDR1 MDHEN and CDR2 SYDVKM come from the germline V gene. In DNA, the CDR3 is TGTGCCAGCAGTCCCCTGGGTAGCGGGAGTTTTTACGAGCAGTACTTC. Translated, it gives CASSPLGSGSFYEQYF.

This clone was counted between two and nine times. V is TRBV14 and J is TRBJ2-7, with D maybe TRBD2 (6 bases). Looked up from germline, CDR1 is SGHDN and CDR2 is FVKESK. This CDR3 comprises 13 residues. With 2 bases removed from V and 7 bases from J, the gap between germline ends came to 12 bases. CDR3 DNA: TGTGCCAGCAGCCAAAGAGTCCGGGGGGAGCAGTACTTC. Protein product: CASSQRVRGEQYF.

This chain connects TRBV5-8 to TRBJ1-2; D is unclear. The ends were cut back, 2 bases at V and 7 bases at J, with 3 bases in the middle. Germline loops: CDR1 SGHTS, CDR2 YDEGEE. This CDR3 region has 10 residues. The CDR3 nucleotides read TGTGCCAGCAGCTTTAGTGGCTACACCTTC. This sequence encodes CASSFSGYTF.

The V gene is TRBV7-9, the J gene TRBJ2-1; TRBD2 matches 7 bases. V gave up 2 bases and J gave up 12 bases; unmatched junction bases: 4. The CDR3 runs 12 residues. Germline V gene data show CDR1 as SEHNR and CDR2 as FQNEAQ (reference sequence). The CDR3 sequence is CASSLSWEGQFF. The CDR3 region has the DNA TGTGCCAGCAGCTTAAGTTGGGAGGGGCAGTTCTTC.

The gene calls are TRBV29-1 and TRBJ1-2, with 7 bases identical to TRBD1. Per the germline V gene, CDR1 is SQVTM and CDR2 is ANQGSEA. This CDR3 region has 11 residues. V lost 6 bases, J lost 5 bases, and 3 bases stayed unmatched. CDR3: CSVDRSYGYTF. In DNA form, the CDR3 reads TGCAGCGTGGACAGGAGTTATGGCTACACCTTC.

This sequence joins TRBV6-5 and TRBJ1-1; perhaps TRBD1 as D (6 bases). The V and J ends lost 6 bases and 9 bases respectively, with 14 bases between them. Germline-derived CDR1 and CDR2 are MNHEY and SVGAGI. The CDR3 is 12 residues long. CDR3 coding DNA: TGTGCCAGCAGACCGGAGACAGGAAAAGCTTTCTTT. It encodes CASRPETGKAFF.

The CDR3 coding sequence is TGTGCCAGCAGCTTAGGGGCTCCAGGGACTACCAGCAATCAGCCCCAGCATTTT. It codes for CASSLGAPGTTSNQPQHF. This chain connects TRBV7-2 to TRBJ1-5; D might be TRBD1 (5 bases). This CDR3 comprises 18 residues. The germline V gene has CDR1 SGHTA and CDR2 FQGNSA. V dropped 1 base and J dropped 1 base, with 17 bases sitting between them.

J is TRBJ1-2 and V is TRBV7-2, with TRBD1 as a possible D gene (6 bases). Trimming cost V 0 bases and J 8 bases, with 16 bases left between them. From germline, CDR1 is SGHTA and CDR2 FQGNSA. The CDR3 covers 15 residues. Here the CDR3 DNA reads TGTGCCAGCAGCTTAGCATTATCGGGGGCGGAGGGCTACACCTTC. Its protein product is CASSLALSGAEGYTF.

The chain uses TRBV10-3 and TRBJ2-3, with TRBD2 matching over 11 bases. The CDR3 spans 17 residues. J gave up 0 bases and V 7 bases, and 9 bases lay outside the gene matches. Germline V CDR1 and CDR2: ENHRY, SYGVKD. This chain's CDR3 is CAIKTGLAGPSTDTQYF. The DNA of the CDR3 is TGTGCCATCAAAACCGGACTAGCGGGTCCTAGCACAGATACGCAGTATTTT.